One and the same sample provided the 26 T cell receptor beta chains below, sequenced in a study of blood T cell repertoires in COVID-19. Produced via immunoSEQ multiplex PCR; TCRdb's table is partial and in-frame only. The data contain about 48,000 clones, roughly 82% of them singletons. Sequenced input: peripheral blood. The receptors were gathered from a man in his forties with acute or convalescent COVID-19.

The rearrangement joins TRBV10-3 to TRBJ2-7, with D unclear. Trimming shortened V by 2 bases and J by 4 bases, and 6 bases separated the two germline ends. CDR1 is ENHRY and CDR2 is SYGVKD in the germline V gene. This CDR3 is 12 amino acids long. This CDR3 is CAISEREYEQYF. The CDR3 DNA reads TGTGCCATCAGTGAGAGAGAATACGAGCAGTACTTC.

The chain has TRBV4-1 and TRBJ2-5; TRBD2 agrees at 7 bases. Germline CDR1 MGHRA, CDR2 YSYEKL. V was pared by 4 bases and J by 2 bases, with 16 bases of the junction left unmatched. The CDR3 sequence is 18 residues long. The CDR3 region has the DNA TGCGCCAGCAGCCCCCAGGTGGCTCGGGCGGGGGTTCAAGAGACCCAGTACTTC. Amino acids: CASSPQVARAGVQETQYF.

The chain carries TRBV5-1 and TRBJ1-2, with D perhaps matching TRBD1 (6 bases). Germline loops: CDR1 SGHRS, CDR2 YFSETQ. CDR3 length: 13 residues. V was pared by 7 bases and J by 7 bases, with 17 bases between. The CDR3 loop reads CASRTGIVGGYTF. The CDR3, as DNA: TGCGCCAGCCGCACAGGGATCGTAGGTGGCTACACCTTC.

This rearrangement joins TRBV19 to TRBJ2-3; D gene unclear. The V gene's germline CDR1 is LNHDA and CDR2 SQIVND (reference sequence). V lost 9 bases, J lost 2 bases, and 18 bases lay in between. CDR3 length: 15 residues. DNA of the CDR3: TGTGCCAGCACAGAGTCCATTACTTTCACAGATACGCAGTATTTT. Amino acid sequence: CASTESITFTDTQYF.

This clone appeared once. V gene TRBV6-5 combines with J gene TRBJ1-4; TRBD1 is a possible D gene (5 bases). Germline V CDR1 and CDR2: MNHEY, SVGAGI. Trimming cost V 7 bases and J 4 bases, with 13 bases left between them. There are 14 residues in the CDR3. CDR3 DNA: TGTGCCAGCAAGAGAGACAGAGATAATGAAAAACTGTTTTTT. This gives the protein CASKRDRDNEKLFF.

This clone was counted many times. The chain uses TRBV28 and TRBJ1-2, with D perhaps matching TRBD1 (5 bases). V was shortened by 2 bases and J by 8 bases, with 9 bases between the two germline ends. There are 12 residues in the CDR3. The germline V gene has CDR1 MDHEN and CDR2 SYDVKM. The DNA of the CDR3 is TGTGCCAGCAGTTTAAGGGGTTCGGGCTACACCTTC. This codes for CASSLRGSGYTF.

The gene calls are TRBV27 and TRBJ2-2; D gene unclear. Germline V gene lookup returns CDR1 MNHEY and CDR2 SMNVEV (reference sequence). The CDR3 is 14 amino acids. V was clipped by 2 bases and J by 2 bases, with 6 bases between them. CDR3: CASSLETNTGELFF. For the CDR3, the DNA is TGTGCCAGCAGTTTAGAGACTAACACCGGGGAGCTGTTTTTT.

The chain joins TRBV2 to TRBJ1-2, with D tentatively TRBD1 (6 bases). Germline V gene data show CDR1 as SNHLY and CDR2 as FYNNEI. Deletions cut 1 base from V and 9 bases from J, with 12 bases between. This CDR3 region has 13 residues. The CDR3 region is CASSEEVDRSYTF. As DNA, the CDR3 is TGTGCCAGCAGTGAAGAGGTGGACAGAAGCTACACCTTC.

This clone has only one observation. This chain links TRBV6-1 with TRBJ2-3, with a weak D call TRBD2 (6 bases). Germline V CDR1 and CDR2: MNHNS, SASEGT. Trimming took 3 bases from V and 5 from J, leaving 12 bases between them. The CDR3 is 14 amino acids. The CDR3 sequence is CASSEVREVDTQYF. CDR3 coding DNA: TGTGCCAGCAGTGAGGTCAGGGAGGTAGATACGCAGTATTTT.

The sample holds one count of this clone. The chain uses TRBV20-1 and TRBJ1-5, with TRBD1 as a possible D gene (5 bases). Per germline, CDR1 DFQATT and CDR2 SNEGSKA (reference sequence). Trimming cost V 3 bases and J 6 bases, with 12 bases left between them. This CDR3 region has 13 residues. CDR3 nucleotides: TGCAGTGCTAGTTCCCAGCAGGGTCAGCCCCAGCATTTT. Translated: CSASSQQGQPQHF.

The gene calls are TRBV19 and TRBJ1-1; D ambiguous. CDR1 LNHDA and CDR2 SQIVND come from the germline V gene (reference sequence). This CDR3 spans 13 amino acids. V shed 1 base and J shed 0 bases, with 3 bases lying between them. The CDR3 sequence is CASSIVVNTEAFF. The CDR3 DNA reads as TGTGCCAGTAGTATAGTAGTGAACACTGAAGCTTTCTTT.

V and J are TRBV12-5 and TRBJ2-2, with TRBD2 matching over 13 bases. V lost 11 bases to trimming and J lost 4 bases; unmatched junction nucleotides: 7. The CDR3 totals 15 residues. Germline V gives CDR1 LGHNT, CDR2 FRNRAP. CDR3 in amino acids: CACRLAGGSTGELFF. The CDR3 nucleotides read TGTGCTTGCAGACTAGCGGGGGGTTCCACCGGGGAGCTGTTTTTT. The variable domain in full, completed from reference TRBV12-5 and TRBJ2-2, reads DARVTQTPRHKVTEMGQEVTMRCQPILGHNTVFWYRQTMMQGLELLAYFRNRAPLDDSGMPKDRFSAEMPDATLATLKIQPSEPRDSAVYFCACRLAGGSTGELFFGEGSRLTVL.

This chain uses TRBV27 with TRBJ2-5, with no clear D. This CDR3 has 14 residues. The V end lost 1 base, the J end lost 3 bases, and 9 bases lay between the germline ends. The germline gives CDR1 MNHEY, CDR2 SMNVEV (reference sequence). The CDR3: CASSLLVSKETQYF. Written as DNA, the CDR3 is TGTGCCAGCAGTTTATTAGTTTCGAAAGAGACCCAGTACTTC.

For this clone: Sequence at one end of the junction differs from germline and may be a read error. The chain carries TRBV11-1 and TRBJ2-7, with 7 nucleotides matching TRBD1. Per germline, CDR1 SGHAT and CDR2 FQDESV (reference sequence). The CDR3 is made up of 13 amino acids. CDR3 amino acids: CASSLEIGRGMNF. CDR3 in DNA: TGTGCCAGCAGCTTAGAGATCGGCAGGGGGATGAACTTC.

V gene TRBV28 combines with J gene TRBJ1-3; 7 nucleotides match TRBD1. V lost 4 bases and J lost 4; bases outside the gene matches: 7. Germline V lookup: CDR1 MDHEN, CDR2 SYDVKM. The CDR3 totals 15 residues. CDR3: CASSSQDRTGNTIYF. CDR3 DNA sequence: TGTGCCAGCAGTTCTCAGGACAGGACAGGAAACACCATATATTTT.

J is TRBJ1-2 and V is TRBV7-2; unclear D gene. Germline V lookup: CDR1 SGHTA, CDR2 FQGNSA. There are 15 residues in the CDR3. V was cut by 0 bases and J by 0 bases, with 8 bases left in between. CDR3 amino acids: CASSLAHGTNYGYTF. The CDR3 DNA reads as TGTGCCAGCAGCTTAGCCCACGGGACTAACTATGGCTACACCTTC.

The gene calls are TRBV4-1 and TRBJ1-2, with 8 bases that match TRBD1. Trimming took 0 bases from V and 4 from J; bases not matched to a gene: 4. This CDR3 is 15 amino acids long. The germline V gene has CDR1 MGHRA and CDR2 YSYEKL. CDR3 residues: CASSQDRGLAYGYTF. CDR3 sequence (DNA): TGCGCCAGCAGCCAAGACAGGGGGCTCGCCTATGGCTACACCTTC.

V and J are TRBV7-9 and TRBJ1-4, with D perhaps matching TRBD1 (5 bases). CDR3 length: 15 residues. Germline-derived CDR1 and CDR2 are SEHNR and FQNEAQ (reference sequence). Trimming cost V 1 base and J 3 bases, with 9 bases left between them. The CDR3 bases are TGTGCCAGCAGCTTAGTAAGGGGATCTAATGAAAAACTGTTTTTT. Amino acid sequence: CASSLVRGSNEKLFF.

The chain has TRBV5-1 and TRBJ1-1; 7 bases line up with TRBD1. The V gene's germline CDR1 is SGHRS and CDR2 YFSETQ. CDR3 length equals 13 residues. Losses at the gene ends were 4 bases for V and 7 bases for J; bases not matched to a gene: 7. CDR3 protein: CASSPSPGGEAFF. In DNA, the CDR3 is TGCGCCAGCAGCCCCAGCCCAGGGGGTGAAGCTTTCTTT.

This rearrangement joins TRBV7-9 to TRBJ2-7, with D maybe TRBD1 (6 bases). V lost 5 bases and J 3 bases, leaving 17 bases between the germline ends. The CDR3 is 15 amino acids. Per germline, CDR1 SEHNR and CDR2 FQNEAQ (reference sequence). CDR3 sequence reads: CASSPTSTGLYEQYF. The CDR3 DNA reads TGTGCCAGCAGCCCCACGTCGACAGGACTCTACGAGCAGTACTTC.

This clone has just a few counts. This chain connects TRBV9 to TRBJ1-3, with no clear D. The CDR3 runs 15 residues. The V end was cut by 0 bases, the J end by 0 bases, with 7 bases between. CDR1 is SGDLS, CDR2 YYNGEE, per germline. DNA for the CDR3: TGTGCCAGCAGCGTAGCACCGAGCTCTGGAAACACCATATATTTT. Its translation: CASSVAPSSGNTIYF.

The chain carries TRBV20-1 and TRBJ2-7; 11 nucleotides match TRBD2. The CDR3 runs 13 residues. The V segment lost 3 bases and the J segment 6 bases; nucleotides outside the gene matches: 4. Germline V gives CDR1 DFQATT, CDR2 SNEGSKA (reference sequence). The CDR3 DNA is TGCAGTGCTAGTAGCGGGGGGGAGGGCGAGCAGTACTTC. Its translation is CSASSGGEGEQYF.

This clone has just a few counts. The J gene is TRBJ2-2, the V gene TRBV19; TRBD1 matches at 7 bases. Germline CDR1 is LNHDA and CDR2 is SQIVND (reference sequence). The CDR3 consists of 14 residues. Unmatched junction bases numbered 9, after V lost 7 bases and J lost 7 bases. Here the CDR3 reads CASMTTGSIGELFF. CDR3 nucleotide sequence: TGTGCCAGTATGACGACAGGGTCCATCGGGGAGCTGTTTTTT.

The V and J genes are TRBV6-5 and TRBJ1-2; 7 positions agree with TRBD1. From germline, CDR1 is MNHEY and CDR2 SVGAGI. J was trimmed by 4 bases and V by 0 bases; bases with no gene match: 5. This CDR3 contains 15 residues. CDR3 bases: TGTGCCAGCAGTTACTCTGGACAGGTCAGCTATGGCTACACCTTC. Protein sequence: CASSYSGQVSYGYTF.

The V call is TRBV3-1 (or the pseudogene TRBV3-2), the J call TRBJ1-2; D unresolved. Trimming removed 1 base from V and 8 bases from J, with 11 bases in between. This CDR3 has 13 residues. Germline CDR1 reads LGHDT; CDR2 reads YNNKEL (reference sequence). The CDR3 bases are TGTGCCAGCAGCCAAGGACCCTTTAGCGGCTACACCTTC. Amino acid sequence: CASSQGPFSGYTF.

The CDR3: CASSVDRGEDEQYF. The CDR3 coding sequence is TGTGCCAGCAGTGTAGACAGGGGAGAGGACGAGCAGTACTTC. V usage is TRBV2 and J usage is TRBJ2-7; 8 bases align to TRBD1. With V trimmed by 4 bases and J by 5 bases, 7 bases remained unmatched. CDR3 length equals 14 residues. Germline loops: CDR1 SNHLY, CDR2 FYNNEI.